This T cell receptor beta chain came from a study of cytomegalovirus exposure and HLA in healthy donors. With 60 Vbeta and 13 Jbeta primers, the PCR was carried out. TCRdb keeps only in-frame clones here, not all; method: immunoSEQ multiplex PCR. The data show approximately 190,000 clones, with around 80% seen just once and around 2.2% held by the top ten. Comments on this clone: This specimen includes other DNA sequences encoding the same CDR3.

This CDR3 comprises 11 residues. V lost 2 bases and J 7 bases, leaving 5 bases between the germline ends. The germline V gene has CDR1 SEHNR and CDR2 FQNEAQ (reference sequence). Sample: PBMCs. The sequence derives from a woman aged 18-29 years in good health and CMV-seropositive. This chain joins TRBV7-9 and TRBJ1-2; D gene uncertain. CDR3 sequence reads: CASSLNGGYTF. Written as DNA, the CDR3 is TGTGCCAGCAGCTTAAACGGTGGCTACACCTTC.